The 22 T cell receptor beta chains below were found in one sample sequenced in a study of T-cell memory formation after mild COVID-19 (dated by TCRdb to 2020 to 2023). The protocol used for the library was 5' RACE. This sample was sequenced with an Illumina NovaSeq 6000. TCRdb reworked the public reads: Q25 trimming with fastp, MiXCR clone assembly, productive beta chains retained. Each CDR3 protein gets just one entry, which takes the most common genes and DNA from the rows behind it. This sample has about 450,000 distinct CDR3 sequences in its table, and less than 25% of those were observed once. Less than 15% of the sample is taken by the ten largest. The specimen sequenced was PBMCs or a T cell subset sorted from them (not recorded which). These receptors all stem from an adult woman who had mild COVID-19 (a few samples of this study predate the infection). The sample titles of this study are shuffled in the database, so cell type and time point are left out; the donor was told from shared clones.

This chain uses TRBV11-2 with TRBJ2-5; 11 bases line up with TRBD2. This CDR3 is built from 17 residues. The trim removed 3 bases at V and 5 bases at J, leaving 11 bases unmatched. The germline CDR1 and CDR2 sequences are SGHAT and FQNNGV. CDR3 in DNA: TGTGCCAGCAGCTTGGGCCTAGCGGGAGGTGCCGGGGAGACCCAGTACTTC. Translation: CASSLGLAGGAGETQYF.

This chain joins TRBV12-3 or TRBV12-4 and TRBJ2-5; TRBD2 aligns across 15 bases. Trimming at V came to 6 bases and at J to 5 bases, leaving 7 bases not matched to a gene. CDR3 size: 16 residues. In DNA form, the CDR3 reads TGTGCCAGCAGCCGCGGACTAGCGGGAGGGGAGGAGACCCAGTACTTC. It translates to CASSRGLAGGEETQYF.

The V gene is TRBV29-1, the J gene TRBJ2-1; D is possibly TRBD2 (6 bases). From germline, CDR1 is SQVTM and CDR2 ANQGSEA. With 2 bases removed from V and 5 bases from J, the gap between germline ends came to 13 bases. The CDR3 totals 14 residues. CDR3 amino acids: CSVEHPGGNNEQFF. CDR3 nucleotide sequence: TGCAGCGTTGAACACCCAGGAGGGAACAATGAGCAGTTCTTC.

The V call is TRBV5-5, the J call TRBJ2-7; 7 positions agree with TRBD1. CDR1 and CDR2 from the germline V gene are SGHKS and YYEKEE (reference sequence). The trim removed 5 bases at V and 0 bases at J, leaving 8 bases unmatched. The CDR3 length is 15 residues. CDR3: CASSSDRTSSYEQYF. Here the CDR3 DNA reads TGTGCCAGCAGTTCGGACAGGACCAGCTCCTACGAGCAGTACTTC.

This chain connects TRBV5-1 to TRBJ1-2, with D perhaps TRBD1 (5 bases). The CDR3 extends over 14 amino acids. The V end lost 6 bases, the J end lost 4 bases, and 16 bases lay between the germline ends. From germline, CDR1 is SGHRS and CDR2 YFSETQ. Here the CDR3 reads CASTLAGQSYGYTF. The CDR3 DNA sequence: TGCGCCAGCACCCTCGCGGGGCAGTCCTATGGCTACACCTTC.

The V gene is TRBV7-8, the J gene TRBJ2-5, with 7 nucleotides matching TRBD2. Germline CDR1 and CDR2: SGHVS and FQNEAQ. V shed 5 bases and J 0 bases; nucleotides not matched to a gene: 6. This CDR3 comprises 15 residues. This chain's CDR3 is CASSERGLYQETQYF. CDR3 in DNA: TGTGCCAGCAGCGAGCGGGGCTTATACCAAGAGACCCAGTACTTC.

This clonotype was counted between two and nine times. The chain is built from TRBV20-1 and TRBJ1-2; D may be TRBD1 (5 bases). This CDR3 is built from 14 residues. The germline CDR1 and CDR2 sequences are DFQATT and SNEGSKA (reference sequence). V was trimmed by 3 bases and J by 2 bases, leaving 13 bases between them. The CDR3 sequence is CSARPDRFNYGYTF. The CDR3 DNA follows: TGCAGTGCTAGGCCCGACAGATTCAACTATGGCTACACCTTC.

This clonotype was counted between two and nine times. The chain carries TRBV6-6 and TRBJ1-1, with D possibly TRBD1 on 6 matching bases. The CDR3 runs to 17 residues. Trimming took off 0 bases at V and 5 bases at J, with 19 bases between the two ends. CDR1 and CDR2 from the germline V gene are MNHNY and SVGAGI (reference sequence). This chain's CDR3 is CASSYSSNRRGWTEAFF. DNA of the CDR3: TGTGCCAGCAGTTACTCGAGTAATAGGAGGGGGTGGACTGAAGCTTTCTTT.

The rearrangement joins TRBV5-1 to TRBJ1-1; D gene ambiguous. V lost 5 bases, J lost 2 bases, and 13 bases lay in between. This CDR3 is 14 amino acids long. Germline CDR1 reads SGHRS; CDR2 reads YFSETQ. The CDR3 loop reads CASSPRLLNTEAFF. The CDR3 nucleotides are TGCGCCAGCAGTCCCCGGCTTCTAAACACTGAAGCTTTCTTT.

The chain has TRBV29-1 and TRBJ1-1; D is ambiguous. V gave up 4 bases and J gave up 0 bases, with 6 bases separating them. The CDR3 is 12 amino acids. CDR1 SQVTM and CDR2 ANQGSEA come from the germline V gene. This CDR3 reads CSVAPMNTEAFF. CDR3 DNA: TGCAGCGTTGCCCCTATGAACACTGAAGCTTTCTTT.

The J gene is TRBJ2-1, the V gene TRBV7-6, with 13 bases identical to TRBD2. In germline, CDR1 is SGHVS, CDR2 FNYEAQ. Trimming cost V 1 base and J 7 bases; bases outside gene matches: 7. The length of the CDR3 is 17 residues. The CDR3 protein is CASSLGGLAGVLNEQFF. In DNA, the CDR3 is TGTGCCAGCAGCTTAGGAGGACTAGCGGGAGTGTTGAATGAGCAGTTCTTC.

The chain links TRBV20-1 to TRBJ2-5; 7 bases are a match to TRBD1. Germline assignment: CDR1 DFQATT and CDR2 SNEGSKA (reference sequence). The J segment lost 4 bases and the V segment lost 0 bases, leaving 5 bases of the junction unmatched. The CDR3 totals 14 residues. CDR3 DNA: TGCAGTGCTAGAGACCGGGGACAGCCAGAGACCCAGTACTTC. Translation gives CSARDRGQPETQYF.

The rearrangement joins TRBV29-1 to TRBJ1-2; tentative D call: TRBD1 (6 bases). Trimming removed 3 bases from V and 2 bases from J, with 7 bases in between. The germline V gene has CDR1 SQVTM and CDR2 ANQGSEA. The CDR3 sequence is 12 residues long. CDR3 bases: TGCAGCGTTGAGCAGGGGAACTATGGCTACACCTTC. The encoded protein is CSVEQGNYGYTF.

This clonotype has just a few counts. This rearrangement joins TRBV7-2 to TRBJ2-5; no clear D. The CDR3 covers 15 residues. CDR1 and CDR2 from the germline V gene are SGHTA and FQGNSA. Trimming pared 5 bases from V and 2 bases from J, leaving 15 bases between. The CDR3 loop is CASSLAPWAQETQYF. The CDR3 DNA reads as TGTGCCAGCAGCCTCGCCCCTTGGGCTCAAGAGACCCAGTACTTC. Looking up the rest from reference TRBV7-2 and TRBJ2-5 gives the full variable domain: GAGVSQSPSNKVTEKGKDVELRCDPISGHTALYWYRQSLGQGLEFLIYFQGNSAPDKSGLPSDRFSAERTGGSVSTLTIQRTQQEDSAVYLCASSLAPWAQETQYFGPGTRLLVL.

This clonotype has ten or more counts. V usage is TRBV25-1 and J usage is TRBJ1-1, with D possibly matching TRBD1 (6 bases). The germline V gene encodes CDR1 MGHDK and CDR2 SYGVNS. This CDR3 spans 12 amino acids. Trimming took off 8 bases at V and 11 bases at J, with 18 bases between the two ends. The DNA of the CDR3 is TGTGCCAGCGGAGGGACATCTTCGGGGGCTTTCTTT. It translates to CASGGTSSGAFF.

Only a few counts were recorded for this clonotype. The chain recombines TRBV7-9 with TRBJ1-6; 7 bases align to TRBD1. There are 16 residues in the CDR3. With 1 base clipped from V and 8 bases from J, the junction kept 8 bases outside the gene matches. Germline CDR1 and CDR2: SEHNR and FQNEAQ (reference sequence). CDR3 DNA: TGTGCCAGCAGCTTAGAGGCAGGGGGTATTGATTCACCCCTCCACTTT. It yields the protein CASSLEAGGIDSPLHF.

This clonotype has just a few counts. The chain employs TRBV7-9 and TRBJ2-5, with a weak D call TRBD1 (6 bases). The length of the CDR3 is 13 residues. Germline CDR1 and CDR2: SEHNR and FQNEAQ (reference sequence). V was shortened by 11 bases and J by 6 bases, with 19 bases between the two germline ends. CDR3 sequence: CAQGGTRAQTQYF. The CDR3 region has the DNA TGTGCCCAAGGGGGTACGCGGGCGCAGACCCAGTACTTC. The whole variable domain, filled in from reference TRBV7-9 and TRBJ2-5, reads DTGVSQNPRHKITKRGQNVTFRCDPISEHNRLYWYRQTLGQGPEFLTYFQNEAQLEKSRLLSDRFSAERPKGSFSTLEIQRTEQGDSAMYLCAQGGTRAQTQYFGPGTRLLVL.

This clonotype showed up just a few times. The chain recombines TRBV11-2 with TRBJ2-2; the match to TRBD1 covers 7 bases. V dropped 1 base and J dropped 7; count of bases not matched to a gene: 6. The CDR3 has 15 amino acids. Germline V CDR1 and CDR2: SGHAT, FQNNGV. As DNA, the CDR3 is TGTGCCAGCAGCTTAGCACAGGGGTTCAGCGGGGAGCTGTTTTTT. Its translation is CASSLAQGFSGELFF.

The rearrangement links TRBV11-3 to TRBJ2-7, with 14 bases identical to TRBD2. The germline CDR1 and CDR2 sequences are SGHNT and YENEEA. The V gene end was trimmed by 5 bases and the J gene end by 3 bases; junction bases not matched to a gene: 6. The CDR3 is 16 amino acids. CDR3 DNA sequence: TGTGCCAGCAGCCCGACCGGGACTAGCGGGAGCTACGAGCAGTACTTC. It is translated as CASSPTGTSGSYEQYF.

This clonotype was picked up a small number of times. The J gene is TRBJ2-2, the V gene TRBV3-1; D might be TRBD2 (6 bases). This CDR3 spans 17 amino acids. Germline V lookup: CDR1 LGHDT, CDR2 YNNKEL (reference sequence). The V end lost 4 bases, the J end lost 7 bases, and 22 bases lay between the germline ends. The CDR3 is CASSRSWGRIGGGELFF. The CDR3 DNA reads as TGTGCCAGCAGCCGCTCTTGGGGGAGGATTGGTGGCGGGGAGCTGTTTTTT.

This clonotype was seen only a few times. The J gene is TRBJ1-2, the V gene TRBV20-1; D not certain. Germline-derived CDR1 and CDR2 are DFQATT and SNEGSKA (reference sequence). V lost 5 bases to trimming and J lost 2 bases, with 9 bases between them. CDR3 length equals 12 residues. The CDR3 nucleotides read TGCAGTGCTCCCACAGAAAACTATGGCTACACCTTC. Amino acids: CSAPTENYGYTF.

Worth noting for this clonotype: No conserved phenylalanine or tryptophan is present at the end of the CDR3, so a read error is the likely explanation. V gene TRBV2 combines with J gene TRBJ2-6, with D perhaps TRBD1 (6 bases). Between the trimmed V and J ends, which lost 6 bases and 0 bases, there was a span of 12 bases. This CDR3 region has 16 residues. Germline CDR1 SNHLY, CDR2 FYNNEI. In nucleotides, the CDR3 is TGTGCCAGCAGCTTACAGGGTCGCTCTGGGGCCAACGTCCTGACTATC. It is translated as CASSLQGRSGANVLTI.